Listed here are 7 T cell receptor beta chains from one sample, sequenced in a study of beta chain features in type 1 diabetes. The study, taken as a whole, reports: Type 1 diabetes patients had TCRB CDR3s that were shorter (moderately but significantly so) in all four CD4+ subsets.

The sequenced template was cDNA made from the entire isolated RNA. Generated by immunoSEQ multiplex PCR, the TCRdb table keeps only in-frame clones and is missing some. Altogether approximately 270,000 clones are present, approximately 14% being singletons, with the ten largest covering approximately 0.015%. Their cognate antigens are unknown. The sequencing sample was made of naive CD4+ T cells from blood. The receptors shown here come from a man younger than 40 with type 1 diabetes.

V gene TRBV29-1 combines with J gene TRBJ2-1, with a weak D call TRBD2 (6 bases). This CDR3 has 15 amino acids. V was clipped by 3 bases and J by 3 bases, with 15 bases between them. Germline CDR1 and CDR2: SQVTM and ANQGSEA. CDR3 protein: CSVEGGKGLYNEQFF. DNA for the CDR3: TGCAGCGTTGAGGGGGGAAAGGGGCTCTACAATGAGCAGTTCTTC.

This clone was picked up a small number of times. J is TRBJ2-3 and V is TRBV14; D is unclear. V lost 1 base and J 6 bases, leaving 26 bases between the germline ends. This CDR3 is 19 amino acids long. Per the germline V gene, CDR1 is SGHDN and CDR2 is FVKESK. The CDR3 DNA reads TGTGCCAGCAGCCAAGGTCGGCTTACTGGGCCCTTGGCGTCGGATACGCAGTATTTT. Encoded protein: CASSQGRLTGPLASDTQYF.

A few counts support this clone. The chain employs TRBV6-5 and TRBJ2-3; tentative D call: TRBD2 (6 bases). CDR3 length: 14 amino acids. CDR1 and CDR2 (germline): MNHEY, SVGAGI. The V gene lost 2 bases and the J gene lost 4 bases, with 10 bases spanning the gap. The CDR3 protein is CASSYGRRADTQYF. The CDR3 coding sequence is TGTGCCAGCAGTTACGGTAGGAGGGCAGATACGCAGTATTTT.

The V call is TRBV5-1, the J call TRBJ2-3, with a possible D match to TRBD1 (6 bases). V was pared by 6 bases and J by 1 base, with 9 bases between. CDR1 SGHRS and CDR2 YFSETQ come from the germline V gene. This CDR3 comprises 13 residues. The CDR3 sequence is CASMTGGTDTQYF. The CDR3 region has the DNA TGCGCCAGCATGACAGGAGGCACAGATACGCAGTATTTT.

This clone was recorded a few times. CDR3 DNA: TGTGCCGCTGGCGGAAACTACGAGCAGTACTTC. This gives the protein CAAGGNYEQYF. The rearrangement uses TRBV7-9 and TRBJ2-7; D unresolved. The CDR3 totals 11 residues. Trimming removed 11 bases from V and 3 bases from J, with 11 bases in between. Per the germline V gene, CDR1 is SEHNR and CDR2 is FQNEAQ (reference sequence).

This clone turned up a few times. The V gene is TRBV5-1, the J gene TRBJ2-1; TRBD2 matches at 9 bases. The CDR3 runs 13 residues. Unmatched junction bases numbered 6, after V lost 2 bases and J lost 12 bases. Germline assignment: CDR1 SGHRS and CDR2 YFSETQ. The CDR3: CASSFGAGGSQFF. The CDR3 nucleotides are TGCGCCAGCAGCTTCGGAGCGGGAGGATCGCAGTTCTTC.

This clone has more than one count but fewer than ten. The V call is TRBV7-2, the J call TRBJ2-1, with 8 bases fitting TRBD2. The CDR3 has 14 amino acids. V shed 8 bases, J shed 3 bases, and the junction held 6 bases outside the gene matches. Germline V lookup: CDR1 SGHTA, CDR2 FQGNSA. The CDR3 bases are TGTGCCAGCTCGCCCGGGACTAGCTACAATGAGCAGTTCTTC. It is translated as CASSPGTSYNEQFF.